These 22 T cell receptor beta chains originate from one sample sequenced in a study of response to subunit inactivated influenza vaccine. TCRdb redid the calling of the RT-PCR reads with MiXCR, one entry per CDR3 protein. In the table there are roughly 290,000 distinct CDR3 sequences, roughly 22% of which are singletons. Here the sequenced sample was PBMCs from blood, taken approximately 20 months after vaccination. These receptors were taken from a man aged 50 to 69 who received an inactivated influenza vaccine.

The chain carries TRBV5-1 and TRBJ2-2; possibly TRBD2 for D (5 bases). Germline V CDR1 and CDR2: SGHRS, YFSETQ. V was shortened by 2 bases and J by 7 bases, with 15 bases between the two germline ends. The CDR3 runs to 15 residues. Here the CDR3 DNA reads TGCGCCAGCAGCTTACAGAGGACTCAGCACGGGGAGCTGTTTTTT. This codes for CASSLQRTQHGELFF. Variable domain in full (rest from reference TRBV5-1 and TRBJ2-2): KAGVTQTPRYLIKTRGQQVTLSCSPISGHRSVSWYQQTPGQGLQFLFEYFSETQRNKGNFPGRFSGRQFSNSRSEMNVSTLELGDSALYLCASSLQRTQHGELFFGEGSRLTVL.

In this sample, this clonotype turned up many times. The chain carries TRBV6-5 and TRBJ1-5, with D tentatively TRBD1 (5 bases). CDR3 length equals 16 residues. The germline CDR1 and CDR2 sequences are MNHEY and SVGAGI. Trimming cost V 2 bases and J 4 bases, with 15 bases left between them. The CDR3 DNA is TGTGCCAGCAGTTACAACAGGTGGGGGGTTAATCAGCCCCAGCATTTT. Translating gives CASSYNRWGVNQPQHF.

V usage is TRBV7-9 and J usage is TRBJ2-2, with D perhaps TRBD1 (6 bases). This CDR3 comprises 16 residues. Trimming cost V 5 bases and J 6 bases, with 19 bases left between them. Germline CDR1 reads SEHNR; CDR2 reads FQNEAQ (reference sequence). The CDR3 coding sequence is TGTGCCAGCAGCCCGCCAGGGGCGCAGGCAGCCGGGGAGCTGTTTTTT. It encodes CASSPPGAQAAGELFF.

This clonotype was detected many times. The chain has TRBV6-5 and TRBJ2-1, with D possibly matching TRBD2 (5 bases). The CDR3 has 14 residues. CDR1 and CDR2 (germline): MNHEY, SVGAGI. Trimming pared 0 bases from V and 7 bases from J, leaving 10 bases between. CDR3 nucleotide sequence: TGTGCCAGCAGTTACTCGTGGACGGGGAATGAGCAGTTCTTC. Amino acid sequence: CASSYSWTGNEQFF.

This clonotype was seen more than once but under ten times. This chain uses TRBV19 with TRBJ2-2, with a tentative D call TRBD2 (5 bases). CDR1 is LNHDA, CDR2 SQIVND, per germline (reference sequence). The V and J ends lost 5 bases and 7 bases respectively, with 11 bases between them. The CDR3 loop spans 13 amino acids. CDR3 region: CASSGSGVGELFF. As DNA, the CDR3 is TGTGCCAGTAGTGGTTCCGGGGTCGGGGAGCTGTTTTTT.

This clonotype was picked up a small number of times. The chain employs TRBV6-5 and TRBJ2-5; D is unresolved. The CDR3 loop spans 12 amino acids. V was cut by 3 bases and J by 5 bases, with 7 bases left in between. From germline, CDR1 is MNHEY and CDR2 SVGAGI. The CDR3 here is CASSYNMETQYF. The CDR3 DNA follows: TGTGCCAGCAGTTATAACATGGAGACCCAGTACTTC.

The chain recombines TRBV7-2 with TRBJ2-5; D is undetermined. There are 14 residues in the CDR3. Germline values: CDR1 SGHTA, CDR2 FQGNSA. Deletions cut 0 bases from V and 2 bases from J, with 7 bases between. The CDR3 DNA is TGTGCCAGCAGCTTAGCCCTCAAACAAGAGACCCAGTACTTC. It is translated as CASSLALKQETQYF.

The CDR3 loop reads CASRSLVGGAYNEQFF. The DNA of the CDR3 is TGTGCCAGCAGGTCACTTGTAGGGGGGGCCTACAATGAGCAGTTCTTC. This rearrangement joins TRBV6-2 or TRBV6-3 to TRBJ2-1, with D possibly being TRBD2 (7 bases). Germline CDR1 reads MNHEY; CDR2 reads SVGEGT. With 6 bases removed from V and 2 bases from J, the gap between germline ends came to 17 bases. This CDR3 spans 16 amino acids.

V gene TRBV7-8 combines with J gene TRBJ2-3; a weak D match, TRBD1 (6 bases). This CDR3 is built from 15 residues. CDR1 SGHVS and CDR2 FQNEAQ come from the germline V gene. V shed 5 bases and J shed 3 bases, with 15 bases lying between them. This CDR3 is CASSLGQFFTDTQYF. In DNA form, the CDR3 reads TGTGCCAGCAGCCTTGGACAGTTCTTTACAGATACGCAGTATTTT.

The genes are TRBV11-2 and TRBJ2-7; D not certain. V lost 0 bases to trimming and J lost 1 base, with 13 bases between them. Germline V CDR1 and CDR2: SGHAT, FQNNGV. CDR3 length equals 16 residues. CDR3 region: CASSLEVFEVSYEQYF. CDR3 DNA: TGTGCCAGCAGCTTAGAAGTCTTCGAGGTATCCTACGAGCAGTACTTC.

There are a few counts of this clonotype. The V call is TRBV29-1, the J call TRBJ1-1; D not resolved. Trimming took off 2 bases at V and 0 bases at J, with 7 bases between the two ends. This CDR3 region has 13 residues. Germline values: CDR1 SQVTM, CDR2 ANQGSEA. Here the CDR3 DNA reads TGCAGCGTTGAACAAAGCATGAACACTGAAGCTTTCTTT. Translating gives CSVEQSMNTEAFF.

This clonotype has only a few counts. This chain joins TRBV29-1 and TRBJ2-5; 8 bases agree with TRBD2. Unmatched junction bases numbered 3, after V lost 4 bases and J lost 5 bases. The germline gives CDR1 SQVTM, CDR2 ANQGSEA. The CDR3 consists of 12 residues. CDR3 residues: CSVVLAGETQYF. The CDR3 region has the DNA TGCAGCGTTGTTCTAGCGGGTGAGACCCAGTACTTC.

The sample holds many counts of this clonotype. The CDR3 protein is CASIGQGLNYGYTF. CDR3 bases: TGTGCCAGCATTGGGCAGGGCCTAAACTATGGCTACACCTTC. The rearrangement uses TRBV2 and TRBJ1-2; possible D gene TRBD1, 5 bases. V gave up 7 bases and J gave up 2 bases, with 14 bases separating them. The CDR3 totals 14 residues. The germline V gene has CDR1 SNHLY and CDR2 FYNNEI.

For the CDR3, the DNA is TGTGCCAGCAGCCAACCCGACAGGGTTAACAATGAGCAGTTCTTC. Protein product: CASSQPDRVNNEQFF. The V gene is TRBV4-2, the J gene TRBJ2-1; 7 bases are a match to TRBD1. The CDR3 is 15 residues long. The V gene's germline CDR1 is LGHNA and CDR2 YNFKEQ. The J segment lost 5 bases and the V segment lost 2 bases, leaving 6 bases of the junction unmatched.

The V call is TRBV4-2, the J call TRBJ1-1, with TRBD1 matching 10 bases. V was pared by 4 bases and J by 7 bases, with 9 bases of the junction left unmatched. The CDR3 has 15 amino acids. Germline CDR1 reads LGHNA; CDR2 reads YNFKEQ. The CDR3 DNA follows: TGTGCCAGCAGCCTGAACCCGGACAGGGGGAATGAAGCTTTCTTT. Its protein product is CASSLNPDRGNEAFF.

The rearrangement joins TRBV27 to TRBJ2-1; 7 bases map to TRBD2. CDR3 length equals 18 residues. Germline-derived CDR1 and CDR2 are MNHEY and SMNVEV (reference sequence). V lost 10 bases to trimming and J lost 0 bases; unmatched junction nucleotides: 18. CDR3 bases: TGTGCCACAACTGGGGGGGGAATAGGTGGGAGCTCCTACAATGAGCAGTTCTTC. Translating gives CATTGGGIGGSSYNEQFF.

This clonotype has more than one count but fewer than ten. This chain links TRBV6-2 or TRBV6-3 with TRBJ1-3; D not resolved. V dropped 8 bases and J dropped 0 bases, with 14 bases sitting between them. This CDR3 region has 15 residues. Germline V CDR1 and CDR2: MNHEY, SVGEGT. CDR3 sequence reads: CASGDRPSSGNTIYF. The DNA for the CDR3 is TGTGCCAGCGGAGATCGACCGAGCTCTGGAAACACCATATATTTT.

The V and J genes are TRBV23-1 and TRBJ2-1, with 10 bases matching TRBD2. TRBV23-1 belongs to the ORF category, with a function that is uncertain. J lost 12 bases, V lost 1 base, and 12 bases had no gene match. There are 16 residues in the CDR3. CDR3 sequence: CASSQFSISGGTRQFF. CDR3 in DNA: TGCGCCAGCAGTCAATTCTCTATTAGCGGGGGGACTCGGCAGTTCTTC.

Here the CDR3 reads CASSQSIHRGGNQPQHF. The CDR3 nucleotides are TGCGCCAGCAGTCAATCTATCCACAGGGGCGGCAATCAGCCCCAGCATTTT. The chain employs TRBV23-1 and TRBJ1-5, with 7 positions matching TRBD1. TRBV23-1 is designated an ORF whose function remains uncertain. CDR3 length: 17 amino acids. Trimming at V came to 0 bases and at J to 2 bases, leaving 7 bases not matched to a gene.

This clonotype has more than one count but fewer than ten. The chain uses TRBV7-6 and TRBJ2-7, with D unclear. The V and J ends lost 1 base and 6 bases respectively, with 7 bases between them. The CDR3 loop spans 12 amino acids. The V gene's germline CDR1 is SGHVS and CDR2 FNYEAQ. The CDR3 is CASSLGGREQYF. The CDR3 DNA is TGTGCCAGCAGCTTAGGGGGTCGCGAGCAGTACTTC.

Concerning this clonotype: Because the CDR3 is missing its conserved closing phenylalanine or tryptophan, this is likely a read error. The chain has TRBV30 and TRBJ1-1, with D unresolved. Germline CDR1 is GTSNPN and CDR2 is SVGIG (reference sequence). V lost 6 bases to trimming and J lost 11 bases, with 16 bases between them. The CDR3 is made up of 11 amino acids. The CDR3 sequence: CACISVKVAFS. CDR3 in DNA: TGTGCCTGCATTTCGGTGAAGGTGGCTTTCTCT.

The chain links TRBV20-1 to TRBJ2-5; D uncertain. Germline values: CDR1 DFQATT, CDR2 SNEGSKA (reference sequence). V was pared by 3 bases and J by 5 bases, with 4 bases between. The CDR3 extends over 10 amino acids. The CDR3 region has the DNA TGCAGTGCTAGGGGGGAGACCCAGTACTTC. Translated, it gives CSARGETQYF.